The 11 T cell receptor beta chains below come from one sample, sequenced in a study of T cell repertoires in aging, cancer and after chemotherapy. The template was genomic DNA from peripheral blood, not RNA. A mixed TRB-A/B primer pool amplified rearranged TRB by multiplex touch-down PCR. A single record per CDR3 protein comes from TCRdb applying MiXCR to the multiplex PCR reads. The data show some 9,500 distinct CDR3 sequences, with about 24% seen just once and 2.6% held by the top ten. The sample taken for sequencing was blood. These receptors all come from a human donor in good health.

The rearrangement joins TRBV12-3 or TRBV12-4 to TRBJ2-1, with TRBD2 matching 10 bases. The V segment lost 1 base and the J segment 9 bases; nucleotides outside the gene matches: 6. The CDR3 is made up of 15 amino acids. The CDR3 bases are TGTGCCAGCAGTTTAGGGCTAGCGGGAGTAAGTGAGCAGTTCTTC. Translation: CASSLGLAGVSEQFF.

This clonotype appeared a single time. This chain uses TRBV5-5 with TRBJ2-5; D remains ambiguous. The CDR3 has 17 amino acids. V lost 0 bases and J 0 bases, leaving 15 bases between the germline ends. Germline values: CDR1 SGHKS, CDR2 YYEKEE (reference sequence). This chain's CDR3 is CASSLASPGINQETQYF. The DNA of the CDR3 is TGTGCCAGCAGCTTGGCCTCCCCCGGTATCAACCAAGAGACCCAGTACTTC.

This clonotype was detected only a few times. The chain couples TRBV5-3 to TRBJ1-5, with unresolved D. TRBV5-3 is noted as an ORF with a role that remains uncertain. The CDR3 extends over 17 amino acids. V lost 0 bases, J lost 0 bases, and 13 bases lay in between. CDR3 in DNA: TGTGCCAGAAGCTTGGGACCGATAAATTATAGCAATCAGCCCCAGCATTTT. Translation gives CARSLGPINYSNQPQHF.

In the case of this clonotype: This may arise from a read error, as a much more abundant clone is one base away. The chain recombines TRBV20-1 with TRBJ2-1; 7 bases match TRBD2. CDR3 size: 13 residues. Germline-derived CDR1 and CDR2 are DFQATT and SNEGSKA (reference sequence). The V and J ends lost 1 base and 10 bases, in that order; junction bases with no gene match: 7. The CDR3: CSARGLADYEQFF. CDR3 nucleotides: TGCAGTGCTAGAGGGCTAGCGGATTACGAGCAGTTCTTC.

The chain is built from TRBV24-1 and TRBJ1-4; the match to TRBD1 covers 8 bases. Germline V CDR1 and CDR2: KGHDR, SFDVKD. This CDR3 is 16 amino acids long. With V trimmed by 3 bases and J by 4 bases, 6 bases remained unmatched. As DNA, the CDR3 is TGTGCCACCAGTGATGGGCTCAGGGGGCGTAATGAAAAACTGTTTTTT. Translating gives CATSDGLRGRNEKLFF.

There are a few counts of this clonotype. The DNA for the CDR3 is TGCGCCAGCAGCCAGACCTTAGGACTAGCGGGAGAACGGCAGTTCTTC. It specifies CASSQTLGLAGERQFF. The chain recombines TRBV4-3 with TRBJ2-1; 13 bases agree with TRBD2. V gave up 3 bases and J gave up 12 bases; unmatched junction bases: 11. CDR3 size: 16 residues. Germline CDR1 is LGHNA and CDR2 is YSLEER.

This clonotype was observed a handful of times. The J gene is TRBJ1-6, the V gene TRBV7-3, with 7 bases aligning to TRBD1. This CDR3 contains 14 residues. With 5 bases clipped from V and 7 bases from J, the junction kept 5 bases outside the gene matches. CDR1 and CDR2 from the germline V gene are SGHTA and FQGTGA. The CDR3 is CASSRGQLNSPLHF. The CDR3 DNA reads TGTGCCAGCAGCCGGGGACAGTTAAATTCACCCCTCCACTTT.

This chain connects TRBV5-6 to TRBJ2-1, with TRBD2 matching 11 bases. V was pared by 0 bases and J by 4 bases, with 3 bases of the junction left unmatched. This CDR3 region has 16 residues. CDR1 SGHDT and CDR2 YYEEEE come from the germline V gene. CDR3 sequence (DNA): TGTGCCAGCAGCTTGGGGCTAGCGGGGGGATACAATGAGCAGTTCTTC. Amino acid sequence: CASSLGLAGGYNEQFF.

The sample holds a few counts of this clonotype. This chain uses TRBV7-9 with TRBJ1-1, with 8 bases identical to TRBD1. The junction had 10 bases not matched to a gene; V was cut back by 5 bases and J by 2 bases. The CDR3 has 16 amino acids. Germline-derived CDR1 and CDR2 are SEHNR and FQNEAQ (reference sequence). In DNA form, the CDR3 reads TGTGCCAGCAGCACCGGACAGGGTGTCGGAAACACTGAAGCTTTCTTT. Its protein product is CASSTGQGVGNTEAFF.

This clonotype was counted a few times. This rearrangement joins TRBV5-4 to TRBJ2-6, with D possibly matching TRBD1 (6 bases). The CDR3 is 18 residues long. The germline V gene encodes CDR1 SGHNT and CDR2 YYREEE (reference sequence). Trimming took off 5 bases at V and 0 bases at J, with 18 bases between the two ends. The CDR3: CASRRTQGLPSGANVLTF. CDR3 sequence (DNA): TGTGCCAGCAGGCGGACCCAGGGGTTACCCTCTGGGGCCAACGTCCTGACTTTC.

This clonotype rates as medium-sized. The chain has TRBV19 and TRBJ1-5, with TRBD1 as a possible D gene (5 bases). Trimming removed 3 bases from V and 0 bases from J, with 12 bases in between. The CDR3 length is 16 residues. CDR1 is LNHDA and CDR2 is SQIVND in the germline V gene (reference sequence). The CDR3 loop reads CASSIDDSYSNQPQHF. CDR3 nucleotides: TGTGCCAGTAGTATCGACGACAGCTATAGCAATCAGCCCCAGCATTTT.